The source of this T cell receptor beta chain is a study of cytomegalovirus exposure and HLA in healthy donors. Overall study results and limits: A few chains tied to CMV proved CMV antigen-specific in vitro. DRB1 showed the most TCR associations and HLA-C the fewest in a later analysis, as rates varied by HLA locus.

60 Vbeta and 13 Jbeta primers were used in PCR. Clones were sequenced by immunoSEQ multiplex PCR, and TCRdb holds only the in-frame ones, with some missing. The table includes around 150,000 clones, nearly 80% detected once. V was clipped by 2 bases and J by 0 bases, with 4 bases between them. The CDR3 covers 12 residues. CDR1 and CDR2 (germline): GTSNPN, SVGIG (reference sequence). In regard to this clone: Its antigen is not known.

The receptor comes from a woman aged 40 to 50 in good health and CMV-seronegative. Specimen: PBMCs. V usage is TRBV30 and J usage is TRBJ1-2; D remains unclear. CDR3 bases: TGTGCCTGGAGTTATTCTAACTATGGCTACACCTTC. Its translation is CAWSYSNYGYTF.